This T cell receptor (beta chain) is drawn from a study of T-cell reconstitution after alpha-beta-depleted transplantation in children. The germline CDR1 and CDR2 sequences are SGHVS and FQNEAQ. CDR3 length: 17 amino acids. With 4 bases removed from V and 0 bases from J, the gap between germline ends came to 18 bases. Unique molecular identifiers were incorporated when the TCRbeta library was constructed. One entry per CDR3 protein, called by TCRdb with MiXCR from the PCR reads. The sample yields about 540,000 distinct CDR3 sequences, 18% seen once. The chain is built from TRBV7-8 and TRBJ1-2; D gene ambiguous. Sample: PBMCs from the stem cell graft donor, taken from the stem cell graft. The clonotype was recovered from a human donor who donated a stem cell graft to a child with acute lymphoblastic leukemia. The CDR3 loop reads CASSSTYGSYANYGYTF. The CDR3 coding sequence is TGTGCCAGCAGCTCAACATACGGGTCCTACGCTAACTATGGCTACACCTTC.